The 20 T cell receptor beta chains given below trace back to one sample, sequenced in a study of CD8 T cells in ankylosing spondylitis. In TCRdb, the 5' RACE reads were re-called with MiXCR into one record per CDR3 protein. The repertoire holds roughly 150,000 distinct CDR3 sequences, with approximately 10% as singletons. The sequencing sample was made of blood, either unsorted or a sorted T cell fraction (not recorded which). These receptors were obtained from a female donor with ankylosing spondylitis or in good health (not recorded which).

The chain is built from TRBV2 and TRBJ2-1, with 11 positions matching TRBD2. This CDR3 has 12 amino acids. Looked up from germline, CDR1 is SNHLY and CDR2 is FYNNEI. CDR3 protein: CAALAGVNEQFF. CDR3 nucleotide sequence: TGTGCTGCACTAGCGGGAGTCAATGAGCAGTTCTTC.

This clonotype was observed many times. CDR3 sequence reads: CATSDSLNTEAFF. The CDR3 DNA is TGTGCCACCAGTGATTCTCTAAACACTGAAGCTTTCTTT. This rearrangement joins TRBV24-1 to TRBJ1-1; D ambiguous. Per germline, CDR1 KGHDR and CDR2 SFDVKD. This CDR3 contains 13 residues. Deletions cut 2 bases from V and 2 bases from J, with 5 bases between.

This clonotype came up a few times. The rearrangement joins TRBV27 to TRBJ1-1; D gene uncertain. Germline loops: CDR1 MNHEY, CDR2 SMNVEV (reference sequence). V was cut by 2 bases and J by 5 bases, with 12 bases left in between. This CDR3 has 14 amino acids. In nucleotides, the CDR3 is TGTGCCAGCAGTTTACGCGGATCTTGGACTGAAGCTTTCTTT. It translates to CASSLRGSWTEAFF.

This clonotype occurred a few times. V usage is TRBV7-9 and J usage is TRBJ2-2; 8 nucleotides agree with TRBD2. This CDR3 comprises 14 residues. Germline V CDR1 and CDR2: SEHNR, FQNEAQ (reference sequence). V shed 4 bases, J shed 4 bases, and the junction held 2 bases outside the gene matches. The CDR3 nucleotides read TGTGCCAGCAGCTCCGGACTAGCCACCGGGGAGCTGTTTTTT. Amino acid sequence: CASSSGLATGELFF.

This rearrangement joins TRBV6-1 to TRBJ2-7; weak D call: TRBD1 (6 bases). The CDR3 spans 12 residues. The V end lost 5 bases, the J end lost 2 bases, and 7 bases lay between the germline ends. Germline V gene data show CDR1 as MNHNS and CDR2 as SASEGT. CDR3 in DNA: TGTGCCAGCAGTTCAGGGGCCTACGAGCAGTACTTC. Its protein is CASSSGAYEQYF.

The gene calls are TRBV5-6 and TRBJ2-3; 10 nucleotides agree with TRBD2. The V gene's germline CDR1 is SGHDT and CDR2 YYEEEE. This CDR3 is 17 amino acids long. V trimming: 0 bases; J trimming: 6 bases; junction bases outside the gene matches: 10. CDR3 residues: CASSLAVAGGFRDTQYF. The CDR3 DNA follows: TGTGCCAGCAGCTTGGCTGTAGCGGGAGGATTCCGGGATACGCAGTATTTT.

This clonotype was picked up a small number of times. CDR3 in amino acids: CSATIAGGTGANVLTF. The CDR3 DNA is TGCAGTGCTACAATAGCGGGAGGGACTGGGGCCAACGTCCTGACTTTC. The V call is TRBV20-1, the J call TRBJ2-6; the match to TRBD2 covers 11 bases. The germline V gene encodes CDR1 DFQATT and CDR2 SNEGSKA (reference sequence). Trimming cost V 4 bases and J 2 bases; bases outside gene matches: 4. The CDR3 spans 16 residues.

The chain carries TRBV7-9 and TRBJ2-5, with a weak D call TRBD2 (6 bases). The CDR3 is 13 amino acids. The germline V gene has CDR1 SEHNR and CDR2 FQNEAQ (reference sequence). The V and J ends lost 3 bases and 5 bases respectively, with 10 bases between them. The CDR3 here is CASSLVRDETQYF. CDR3 in DNA: TGTGCCAGCAGCTTGGTGCGGGACGAGACCCAGTACTTC.

This clonotype has only a few counts. This chain uses TRBV4-3 with TRBJ2-5; D is uncertain. V lost 0 bases and J lost 1, with 3 bases in between. CDR1 and CDR2 from the germline V gene are LGHNA and YSLEER. CDR3 length: 13 residues. The CDR3, as DNA: TGCGCCAGCAGCCAAGATCTCCAAGAGACCCAGTACTTC. Translation: CASSQDLQETQYF.

The sample holds a few counts of this clonotype. The V call is TRBV11-2, the J call TRBJ1-1, with 10 bases aligning to TRBD1. The CDR3 runs 12 residues. From germline, CDR1 is SGHAT and CDR2 FQNNGV. J gave up 13 bases and V 3 bases, and 5 bases lay outside the gene matches. CDR3 amino acids: CASSLTGTGDFF. CDR3 nucleotides: TGTGCCAGCAGCTTGACCGGGACAGGGGATTTCTTT.

This clonotype was picked up a small number of times. The rearrangement joins TRBV2 to TRBJ2-2; 8 nucleotides match TRBD1. Germline CDR1 SNHLY, CDR2 FYNNEI. The CDR3 loop spans 13 amino acids. Trimming cost V 8 bases and J 7 bases; bases outside gene matches: 6. The DNA of the CDR3 is TGTGCCAGCTTTGGACAGGGAAGCGGGGAGCTGTTTTTT. Translating gives CASFGQGSGELFF.

The rearrangement links TRBV3-1 to TRBJ2-7, with D unclear. The CDR3 has 13 residues. Trimming left V 2 bases short and J 0 bases short, with 5 bases between. The germline V gene encodes CDR1 LGHDT and CDR2 YNNKEL (reference sequence). The CDR3 protein is CASSQHDSYEQYF. CDR3 DNA sequence: TGTGCCAGCAGCCAACACGACTCCTACGAGCAGTACTTC.

This sequence joins TRBV28 and TRBJ1-2; 12 bases line up with TRBD1. Looked up from germline, CDR1 is MDHEN and CDR2 is SYDVKM. J lost 4 bases, V lost 5 bases, and 2 bases had no gene match. This CDR3 region has 14 residues. DNA of the CDR3: TGTGCCAGCAGTGGGACAGGGGGCTTCTATGGCTACACCTTC. It specifies CASSGTGGFYGYTF.

The chain links TRBV4-1 to TRBJ2-3, with TRBD2 identical over 13 bases. The CDR3 spans 17 residues. Per the germline V gene, CDR1 is MGHRA and CDR2 is YSYEKL. After removal of 4 bases from V and 2 bases from J, the junction contained 6 bases not matched to a gene. The CDR3 coding sequence is TGCGCCAGCAGCCCCGAGGGACTAGCGGGATCCACAGATACGCAGTATTTT. Translating it yields CASSPEGLAGSTDTQYF.

V gene TRBV9 combines with J gene TRBJ2-7, with 12 bases lining up with TRBD2. CDR1 SGDLS and CDR2 YYNGEE come from the germline V gene. This CDR3 spans 16 amino acids. The V and J ends lost 4 bases and 6 bases, in that order; junction bases with no gene match: 11. The CDR3 protein is CASSPGRLAGDLEQYF. CDR3 bases: TGTGCCAGCAGCCCAGGTCGACTAGCGGGAGATCTCGAGCAGTACTTC. Supplemented by reference TRBV9 and TRBJ2-7, the full variable domain reads DSGVTQTPKHLITATGQRVTLRCSPRSGDLSVYWYQQSLDQGLQFLIQYYNGEERAKGNILERFSAQQFPDLHSELNLSSLELGDSALYFCASSPGRLAGDLEQYFGPGTRLTVT.

This clonotype was seen a few times. The V call is TRBV12-3 or TRBV12-4, the J call TRBJ1-5; 9 bases align to TRBD1. The junction had 7 bases not matched to a gene; V was cut back by 6 bases and J by 7 bases. CDR3 length: 14 amino acids. The CDR3 spells CASSGTGQEQPQHF. CDR3 coding DNA: TGTGCCAGCAGCGGGACAGGGCAAGAACAGCCCCAGCATTTT.

In its sample, this clonotype was seen a few times. The chain links TRBV7-6 to TRBJ2-3; TRBD2 might be the D (6 bases). CDR3 size: 14 residues. Germline V gives CDR1 SGHVS, CDR2 FNYEAQ. Between the trimmed V and J ends, which lost 5 bases and 3 bases, there was a span of 12 bases. CDR3 in amino acids: CASSLRLGTDTQYF. CDR3 sequence (DNA): TGTGCCAGCAGCCTGCGACTAGGAACAGATACGCAGTATTTT.

This clonotype has only a few counts. The rearrangement links TRBV4-1 to TRBJ2-1; 7 bases agree with TRBD2. CDR1 is MGHRA, CDR2 YSYEKL, per germline. This CDR3 is 15 amino acids long. The V segment lost 4 bases and the J segment 9 bases; nucleotides outside the gene matches: 12. Here the CDR3 DNA reads TGCGCCAGCAGCCGAGCGGGATCAAGAGGCAGTGAGCAGTTCTTC. Amino acids: CASSRAGSRGSEQFF.

This clonotype was seen only a few times. This chain uses TRBV12-3 or TRBV12-4 with TRBJ1-3, with unresolved D. This CDR3 has 15 residues. Trimming took 5 bases from V and 0 from J, leaving 11 bases between them. CDR3 DNA sequence: TGTGCCAGCAGTAACACAGATTTCTCTGGAAACACCATATATTTT. Residues: CASSNTDFSGNTIYF.

This clonotype was observed many times. The chain carries TRBV9 and TRBJ2-1, with 7 bases identical to TRBD2. The CDR3 has 14 residues. In germline, CDR1 is SGDLS, CDR2 YYNGEE. V trimming: 0 bases; J trimming: 8 bases; junction bases outside the gene matches: 5. CDR3 bases: TGTGCCAGCAGCGTAGCCGGGGGGTGGGATGAGCAGTTCTTC. This codes for CASSVAGGWDEQFF.